Each of the 12 T cell receptor beta chains below was sequenced from the same sample in a study of shared clonotypes between healthy human individuals. Clones were sequenced by immunoSEQ multiplex PCR, and TCRdb holds only the in-frame ones, with some missing. The sample contains over a million clones, 95% to 97% of which appear only once. Input material: naive CD4+ T cells sorted from blood. Specified subset: CD45RA+ positively selected. The receptors stem from a man younger than 40 in good health.

This clone was seen a single time. The chain recombines TRBV7-9 with TRBJ1-2, with D perhaps TRBD1 (5 bases). The V end was cut by 5 bases, the J end by 4 bases, with 20 bases between. Germline V lookup: CDR1 SEHNR, CDR2 FQNEAQ (reference sequence). The length of the CDR3 is 16 residues. The CDR3 sequence: CASSDQGGQASYGYTF. DNA for the CDR3: TGTGCCAGCAGCGACCAGGGTGGGCAGGCGAGCTATGGCTACACCTTC.

The CDR3 sequence: CASSIRGRPGGDTQYF. CDR3 coding DNA: TGCGCCAGCAGCATACGGGGACGGCCCGGTGGGGATACGCAGTATTTT. The J gene is TRBJ2-3, the V gene TRBV5-1; tentatively, D is TRBD1 or TRBD2 (5 bases each). V lost 4 bases and J 6 bases, leaving 21 bases between the germline ends. Per the germline V gene, CDR1 is SGHRS and CDR2 is YFSETQ. CDR3 length: 16 residues.

V and J are TRBV7-9 and TRBJ1-5, with 9 bases aligning to TRBD1. The CDR3 is made up of 17 amino acids. Germline CDR1 and CDR2: SEHNR and FQNEAQ (reference sequence). V shed 1 base, J shed 4 bases, and the junction held 8 bases outside the gene matches. The CDR3 region is CASSLVPSGTGNQPQHF. CDR3 nucleotides: TGTGCCAGCAGCTTAGTCCCGTCCGGGACAGGGAATCAGCCCCAGCATTTT.

On this clone itself: Other DNA sequences in the same sample also yield this CDR3. The chain combines TRBV7-9 with TRBJ1-2, with 8 positions matching TRBD1. The J segment lost 3 bases and the V segment lost 3 bases, leaving 3 bases of the junction unmatched. Germline V gives CDR1 SEHNR, CDR2 FQNEAQ (reference sequence). This CDR3 has 14 residues. The CDR3 here is CASSFGQGDYGYTF. CDR3 nucleotides: TGTGCCAGCAGCTTCGGACAGGGAGACTATGGCTACACCTTC.

This clone came up a few times. The genes are TRBV11-3 and TRBJ2-1; TRBD1 aligns across 7 bases. This CDR3 contains 16 residues. Germline lookup yields CDR1 SGHNT and CDR2 YENEEA. Losses at the gene ends were 1 base for V and 4 bases for J; bases not matched to a gene: 7. The CDR3 nucleotides are TGTGCCAGCAGCTTAGGAGGGGGCAGAGTATACAATGAGCAGTTCTTC. Residues: CASSLGGGRVYNEQFF.

This chain connects TRBV2 to TRBJ2-1; TRBD2 might be the D (6 bases). Trimming pared 10 bases from V and 0 bases from J, leaving 13 bases between. CDR3 size: 14 residues. Germline V lookup: CDR1 SNHLY, CDR2 FYNNEI. DNA of the CDR3: TGTGCCACCAATCTAGCGCCCTCCTACAATGAGCAGTTCTTC. Protein product: CATNLAPSYNEQFF.

This chain joins TRBV5-6 and TRBJ2-1, with 10 bases aligning to TRBD2. V trimming: 4 bases; J trimming: 4 bases; junction bases outside the gene matches: 8. Germline V gene sequence: CDR1 SGHDT, CDR2 YYEEEE. The CDR3 runs 16 residues. The DNA of the CDR3 is TGTGCCAGCAGCGGGCTTAGCGGGAGGAAATACAATGAGCAGTTCTTC. Translation: CASSGLSGRKYNEQFF.

This clone appeared a single time. The chain employs TRBV10-3 and TRBJ2-2; D ambiguous. The CDR3 runs 16 residues. V lost 3 bases and J lost 3, with 14 bases in between. The V gene's germline CDR1 is ENHRY and CDR2 SYGVKD. In nucleotides, the CDR3 is TGTGCCATCAGTGATCCGGTTGTTGTCGACACCGGGGAGCTGTTTTTT. It translates to CAISDPVVVDTGELFF.

This clone was picked up one time. The CDR3: CASSSPKGASYNEQFF. The CDR3 region has the DNA TGTGCCAGCAGCTCCCCTAAGGGGGCGTCCTACAATGAGCAGTTCTTC. The chain employs TRBV11-2 and TRBJ2-1; TRBD1 agrees at 7 bases. CDR3 length: 16 residues. CDR1 is SGHAT, CDR2 FQNNGV, per germline. V shed 4 bases and J 1 base; nucleotides not matched to a gene: 7.

The rearrangement links TRBV11-3 to TRBJ2-5; TRBD2 aligns across 11 bases. There are 16 residues in the CDR3. CDR1 SGHNT and CDR2 YENEEA come from the germline V gene. The J segment lost 4 bases and the V segment lost 5 bases, leaving 9 bases of the junction unmatched. The CDR3 region is CASSTTLAGGRETQYF. The CDR3 DNA reads TGTGCCAGCAGCACCACTCTAGCGGGAGGTCGAGAGACCCAGTACTTC.

V and J are TRBV7-9 and TRBJ2-2; possibly TRBD1 or TRBD2 for D (6 bases each). From germline, CDR1 is SEHNR and CDR2 FQNEAQ (reference sequence). The V end lost 5 bases, the J end lost 7 bases, and 20 bases lay between the germline ends. The CDR3 contains 16 residues. The CDR3 here is CASSPSGGTQRGELFF. CDR3 DNA: TGTGCCAGCAGCCCGTCCGGGGGCACGCAGCGCGGGGAGCTGTTTTTT.

The rearrangement joins TRBV7-2 to TRBJ2-2, with 12 bases identical to TRBD1. Germline V CDR1 and CDR2: SGHTA, FQGNSA. The CDR3 has 14 amino acids. V trimming: 7 bases; J trimming: 15 bases; junction bases outside the gene matches: 12. DNA for the CDR3: TGTGCCAGCACTAGGGGACAGGGGGCGTATATAGTGTTTTTT. Translated: CASTRGQGAYIVFF.